These T cell receptor beta chains were read from a single sample in a study of blood T cell repertoires in COVID-19. Using immunoSEQ multiplex PCR, the repertoire was profiled, and TCRdb retains in-frame clones only, with some absent. Of 200,000 to 250,000 clones listed, approximately 90% are singletons. Sequencing was performed on peripheral blood. The receptors here all came from a man between 65 and 85 years old with acute or convalescent COVID-19. Both conserved end residues are part of each CDR3. A D gene is named only where the DNA matches it firmly. Clone size appears in some rows only: once, few, many, or a class for an expanded clone.

V gene	D gene	clone size	J gene	CDR3 DNA	CDR3 protein
TRBV11-1	TRBD2	.	TRBJ2-1	TGTGCCAGCAGCTTACTGAGGACTAGCAATGAGCAGTTCTTC	CASSLLRTSNEQFF
TRBV6-6	TRBD1	.	TRBJ1-6	TGTGCCAGCAGTTATAGACAGGGTCCCCTCCACTTT	CASSYRQGPLHF
TRBV19	.	.	TRBJ1-1	TGTGCCAGTAGTGTGCGCATACAGGAGAACACTGAAGCTTTCTTT	CASSVRIQENTEAFF
TRBV9	.	.	TRBJ1-1	TGTGCCAGCAGCGTATCAGGGGAAGGTGGGAACACTGAAGCTTTCTTT	CASSVSGEGGNTEAFF
TRBV6-6	TRBD1	.	TRBJ2-1	TGTGCCAGCAGTTATCCGGGACAGGGGAACAATGAGCAGTTCTTC	CASSYPGQGNNEQFF
TRBV9	.	.	TRBJ2-6	TGTGCCAGCAGTCCCCAGGGTGCTGGGGCCAACGTCCTGACTTTC	CASSPQGAGANVLTF
TRBV6-5	.	.	TRBJ2-7	TGTGCCAGCAGCCGGGACTCCAGCTCCTACGAGCAGTACTTC	CASSRDSSSYEQYF
TRBV3-1/TRBV3-2	.	.	TRBJ1-2	TGTGCCAGCAGCCAAGAGGGCAGGGCAAAAAGCTACACCTTC	CASSQEGRAKSYTF
TRBV19	.	once	TRBJ1-2	TGTGCCAGTAGCCCTTCGAGCGGCGGTGGCTATGGCTACACCTTC	CASSPSSGGGYGYTF
TRBV6-5	TRBD1	.	TRBJ1-1	TGTGCCAGCACCCTACGGACAGGGTCGAACACTGAAGCTTTCTTT	CASTLRTGSNTEAFF
TRBV19	TRBD2	.	TRBJ2-2	TGTGCCAGTACTGTACTAGCGGGAGGCACCGGGGAGCTGTTTTTT	CASTVLAGGTGELFF
TRBV28	TRBD1	.	TRBJ1-1	TGTGCCAGCTCGACAGGGGAGGTGAACACTGAAGCTTTCTTT	CASSTGEVNTEAFF
TRBV3-1/TRBV3-2	.	once	TRBJ2-1	TGTGCCAGCAGCCAAGATATCGGGTCGGGAGTGGGAAATGAGCAGTTCTTC	CASSQDIGSGVGNEQFF
TRBV18	TRBD1	once	TRBJ1-2	TGTGCCAGCTCCCCGACGGGACAGAGTAACTATGGCTACACCTTC	CASSPTGQSNYGYTF
TRBV27	TRBD2	once	TRBJ2-5	TGTGCCAGCAGTTTGAGTTTAGCGGGATTGAAGACCCAGTACTTC	CASSLSLAGLKTQYF
TRBV6-5	TRBD1	.	TRBJ1-6	TGTGCCCACTCAAGACAGGGAGCTGGTTCACCCCTCCACTTT	CAHSRQGAGSPLHF
TRBV19	.	.	TRBJ2-2	TGTGCCAGTAGTCTCTTCGGGCGCGGGACGTACACCGGGGAGCTGTTTTTT	CASSLFGRGTYTGELFF
TRBV5-5	.	.	TRBJ1-1	TGTGCCAGCAGCACCCAGGGGAACACTGAAGCTTTCTTT	CASSTQGNTEAFF
TRBV7-9	TRBD1	.	TRBJ2-3	TGTGCCAGCAGTCTAGCCGGGACAGGCCTGTTGGGGGGAGATACGCAGTATTTT	CASSLAGTGLLGGDTQYF